The sequence of this TCR beta chain was determined in a study of T cells in Graves' hyperthyroidism and ophthalmopathy. J gave up 4 bases and V 6 bases, and 5 bases lay outside the gene matches. The germline CDR1 and CDR2 sequences are SEHNR and FQNEAQ (reference sequence). The CDR3 contains 14 residues. Regions amplified from RNA transcripts were the TCR beta CDR3 regions. The HTBI primer set served for first-round RT-PCR of the TCR CDR3. TCRdb recomputed calls from the multiplex PCR reads with MiXCR, one row per CDR3 protein. Among about 480,000 distinct CDR3 sequences listed, approximately 25% were seen once.

Sequenced input: blood. The chain has TRBV7-9 and TRBJ1-1, with TRBD1 matching over 10 bases. The source of this sequence is a woman aged 25 to 39 with Graves' ophthalmopathy. CDR3 residues: CASRTGGGVTEAFF. CDR3 sequence (DNA): TGTGCCAGCAGGACAGGGGGCGGCGTCACTGAAGCTTTCTTT.